The 26 T cell receptor beta chains below come from one sample, sequenced in a study of cytomegalovirus exposure and HLA in healthy donors. The PCR was carried out with 60 Vbeta primers and 13 Jbeta primers. TCRdb keeps only in-frame clones here, not all; method: immunoSEQ multiplex PCR. The sample lists roughly 180,000 clones, under 80% occurring once. The material sequenced was PBMCs. These receptors originate from a woman in her forties or fifties in good health and CMV-seropositive.

The chain joins TRBV2 to TRBJ2-3; the match to TRBD2 covers 13 bases. The ends lost 10 bases at V and 4 bases at J; junction bases unmatched: 2. This CDR3 is 13 amino acids long. Germline CDR1 SNHLY, CDR2 FYNNEI. The CDR3 protein is CAKTSGGPDTQYF. Here the CDR3 DNA reads TGTGCCAAGACTAGCGGGGGGCCAGATACGCAGTATTTT. The full variable domain, with the rest looked up from reference TRBV2 and TRBJ2-3, is EPEVTQTPSHQVTQMGQEVILRCVPISNHLYFYWYRQILGQKVEFLVSFYNNEISEKSEIFDDQFSVERPDGSNFTLKIRSTKLEDSAMYFCAKTSGGPDTQYFGPGTRLTVL.

The chain combines TRBV27 with TRBJ1-2; no clear D gene. The germline V gene encodes CDR1 MNHEY and CDR2 SMNVEV (reference sequence). This CDR3 comprises 13 residues. V was pared by 5 bases and J by 7 bases, with 14 bases between. DNA of the CDR3: TGTGCCAGCAGTCCCTCGCACGGCGGTGGCTACACCTTC. It specifies CASSPSHGGGYTF.

Of note for this clone: The junction departs from germline at one end; a sequencing error may be responsible. V and J are TRBV7-7 and TRBJ2-5, with a tentative D call TRBD2 (5 bases). In germline, CDR1 is SSHAT, CDR2 FNYEAQ (reference sequence). The CDR3 is made up of 15 amino acids. The CDR3 DNA reads as TGTGCTAGCAGCTTAGTGTTCGGGAACCAAGAGACCCAGTACTTC. Amino acids: CASSLVFGNQETQYF.

Turning to this clone: This same CDR3 is encoded by further DNA sequences in the sample. This rearrangement joins TRBV5-1 to TRBJ1-1, with D hard to call. Germline assignment: CDR1 SGHRS and CDR2 YFSETQ. The germline V and J ends were trimmed by 4 bases and 1 base, with 8 bases remaining between them. CDR3 length equals 13 residues. The CDR3 nucleotides read TGCGCCAGCAGCCTATCAAGGAACACTGAAGCTTTCTTT. It yields the protein CASSLSRNTEAFF.

The chain carries TRBV5-5 and TRBJ2-1; the match to TRBD2 covers 8 bases. The germline CDR1 and CDR2 sequences are SGHKS and YYEKEE (reference sequence). Trimming cost V 1 base and J 6 bases; bases outside gene matches: 9. The CDR3 is made up of 16 amino acids. CDR3 bases: TGTGCCAGCAGCTTGCATAAAGGACTAGCTGTCAATGAGCAGTTCTTC. It codes for CASSLHKGLAVNEQFF.

For this clone: At one boundary the junction diverges from the germline segment, which might be a read error. The chain carries TRBV7-7 and TRBJ2-1; the match to TRBD1 covers 8 bases. CDR3 length: 13 amino acids. Per germline, CDR1 SSHAT and CDR2 FNYEAQ (reference sequence). CDR3 DNA: TGTGCTAGCAGCCGGGACAGGAACAATGAGCAGTTCTTC. Protein: CASSRDRNNEQFF.

The rearrangement links TRBV28 to TRBJ2-7; no clear D gene. Trimming shortened V by 1 base and J by 3 bases, and 4 bases separated the two germline ends. CDR3 size: 12 residues. Germline V gene lookup returns CDR1 MDHEN and CDR2 SYDVKM. The CDR3 DNA sequence: TGTGCCAGCAGTTTATTCGGCTACGAGCAGTACTTC. It codes for CASSLFGYEQYF.

The genes are TRBV2 and TRBJ2-1, with TRBD1 identical over 8 bases. Germline CDR1 is SNHLY and CDR2 is FYNNEI. With V trimmed by 6 bases and J by 8 bases, 6 bases remained unmatched. The CDR3 consists of 13 residues. The CDR3 DNA reads as TGTGCCAGCAGCCGGGACAGGCGCGATGAGCAGTTCTTC. Its translation: CASSRDRRDEQFF.

This rearrangement joins TRBV7-9 to TRBJ1-2; D remains unclear. The CDR3 extends over 10 amino acids. Trimming removed 5 bases from V and 13 bases from J, with 11 bases in between. Germline-derived CDR1 and CDR2 are SEHNR and FQNEAQ (reference sequence). The chain's CDR3 is CASSLPLVTF. The CDR3 DNA reads as TGTGCCAGCAGCCTACCCCTGGTCACCTTC.

Comments on this clone: The junction departs from germline at one end; a sequencing error may be responsible. The rearrangement uses TRBV7-9 and TRBJ1-1; 7 bases are a match to TRBD1. This CDR3 is built from 14 residues. The germline V gene has CDR1 SEHNR and CDR2 FQNEAQ (reference sequence). The CDR3 bases are TGTTCCAGCAGCTTAGGGACAGCGAACACTGAAGCTTTCTTT. Translation gives CSSSLGTANTEAFF.

This clone was seen only a few times. The chain combines TRBV6-1 with TRBJ1-3, with D hard to call. Between the trimmed V and J ends, which lost 8 bases and 1 base, there was a span of 15 bases. The CDR3 is 15 residues long. Germline CDR1 MNHNS, CDR2 SASEGT. CDR3 in DNA: TGTGCCAGCGCTCTAAGCACGTCATCTGGAAACACCATATATTTT. Translation: CASALSTSSGNTIYF.

This clone occurred a few times. J is TRBJ2-1 and V is TRBV11-2, with 9 bases matching TRBD1. This CDR3 has 15 residues. Germline V gene sequence: CDR1 SGHAT, CDR2 FQNNGV. Trimming cost V 5 bases and J 4 bases; bases outside gene matches: 6. CDR3 in DNA: TGTGCCAGCAGCCTTGGGACAGGGAATTACAATGAGCAGTTCTTC. Translated: CASSLGTGNYNEQFF.

V and J are TRBV5-4 and TRBJ1-2; TRBD1 aligns across 8 bases. With 6 bases clipped from V and 8 bases from J, the junction kept 9 bases outside the gene matches. Looked up from germline, CDR1 is SGHNT and CDR2 is YYREEE (reference sequence). The CDR3 is 13 amino acids. The CDR3 DNA follows: TGTGCCAGCACCCCAGGACAGGGCGGGGGCTACACCTTC. The encoded protein is CASTPGQGGGYTF.

The sample holds a few counts of this clone. V usage is TRBV25-1 and J usage is TRBJ1-6; possibly TRBD1 for D (6 bases). Trimming cost V 0 bases and J 6 bases, with 12 bases left between them. The germline gives CDR1 MGHDK, CDR2 SYGVNS. The CDR3 length is 16 residues. This CDR3 reads CASSEYGRTVNSPLHF. CDR3 sequence (DNA): TGTGCCAGCAGTGAATATGGCCGGACAGTTAATTCACCCCTCCACTTT.

The gene calls are TRBV5-6 and TRBJ2-1; 9 bases align to TRBD1. V lost 4 bases, J lost 0 bases, and 11 bases stayed unmatched. The germline CDR1 and CDR2 sequences are SGHDT and YYEEEE. The CDR3 consists of 18 residues. DNA of the CDR3: TGTGCCAGCAGCGCCCAAGGGACAGGGCAGTACTCCTACAATGAGCAGTTCTTC. Amino acids: CASSAQGTGQYSYNEQFF.

The gene calls are TRBV6-6 and TRBJ2-1, with 9 bases identical to TRBD1. V lost 2 bases, J lost 8 bases, and 4 bases stayed unmatched. The germline V gene has CDR1 MNHNY and CDR2 SVGAGI (reference sequence). The CDR3 runs 14 residues. The CDR3 spells CASSYGGQGYEQFF. CDR3 DNA sequence: TGTGCCAGCAGTTACGGTGGACAGGGGTATGAGCAGTTCTTC.

The chain uses TRBV9 and TRBJ2-7, with 12 bases aligning to TRBD2. Trimming took 5 bases from V and 1 from J; bases not matched to a gene: 4. The germline V gene encodes CDR1 SGDLS and CDR2 YYNGEE. The CDR3 loop spans 15 amino acids. The CDR3: CASSRLAGESYEQYF. DNA of the CDR3: TGTGCCAGCAGTCGACTAGCGGGGGAGTCCTACGAGCAGTACTTC.

This chain's CDR3 is CASSKSTDRVNTEAFF. CDR3 DNA: TGTGCCAGCAGCAAATCTACGGACAGGGTGAACACTGAAGCTTTCTTT. This chain joins TRBV21-1 and TRBJ1-1; the table's D call, TRBD1, has no DNA check behind it. TRBV21-1 is designated a pseudogene. The CDR3 loop spans 16 amino acids.

The chain carries TRBV6-1 and TRBJ2-3, with 7 bases identical to TRBD1. The V gene's germline CDR1 is MNHNS and CDR2 SASEGT. This CDR3 is 14 amino acids long. With V trimmed by 2 bases and J by 5 bases, 4 bases remained unmatched. The CDR3 loop is CASSEQGEGDTQYF. CDR3 nucleotides: TGTGCCAGCAGTGAACAGGGGGAAGGAGATACGCAGTATTTT.

This rearrangement joins TRBV6-1 to TRBJ1-6; 7 bases agree with TRBD1. The CDR3 contains 15 residues. Germline loops: CDR1 MNHNS, CDR2 SASEGT. J was trimmed by 7 bases and V by 4 bases; bases with no gene match: 7. CDR3 protein: CASSGRQGGNSPLHF. The CDR3 coding sequence is TGTGCCAGCAGTGGGAGACAGGGTGGAAATTCACCCCTCCACTTT.

J is TRBJ2-7 and V is TRBV4-1; D might be TRBD1 (5 bases). The germline CDR1 and CDR2 sequences are MGHRA and YSYEKL. Trimming took 0 bases from V and 3 from J, leaving 9 bases between them. CDR3 length equals 14 residues. For the CDR3, the DNA is TGCGCCAGCAGCCAAGACTCAGGGTACTACGAGCAGTACTTC. It translates to CASSQDSGYYEQYF.

Only a few counts were recorded for this clone. The chain employs TRBV4-1 and TRBJ1-1, with 9 bases lining up with TRBD1. The germline CDR1 and CDR2 sequences are MGHRA and YSYEKL. J lost 2 bases, V lost 3 bases, and 4 bases had no gene match. This CDR3 comprises 15 residues. CDR3 sequence reads: CASSQNRGLNTEAFF. Written as DNA, the CDR3 is TGCGCCAGCAGCCAGAACAGGGGGCTAAACACTGAAGCTTTCTTT.

This clone was observed a single time. The J gene is TRBJ1-6, the V gene TRBV4-2; TRBD1 matches at 10 bases. This CDR3 is built from 19 residues. Germline loops: CDR1 LGHNA, CDR2 YNFKEQ. V lost 2 bases, J lost 1 base, and 8 bases stayed unmatched. This chain's CDR3 is CASSQLTGQGGSYNSPLHF. For the CDR3, the DNA is TGTGCCAGCAGCCAACTTACCGGACAGGGGGGTTCCTATAATTCACCCCTCCACTTT.

V is TRBV29-1 and J is TRBJ1-3, with 8 positions matching TRBD1. Germline V gives CDR1 SQVTM, CDR2 ANQGSEA. The CDR3 runs to 13 residues. Trimming took 7 bases from V and 4 from J; bases not matched to a gene: 6. CDR3 amino acids: CSATTGAGNTIYF. The DNA for the CDR3 is TGCAGCGCTACGACAGGGGCAGGAAACACCATATATTTT.

The V gene is TRBV5-1, the J gene TRBJ2-5; tentatively, D is TRBD2 (7 bases). The J call is doubtful: the DNA matches TRBJ2-7 better. The CDR3 totals 17 residues. The germline V gene encodes CDR1 SGHRS and CDR2 YFSETQ. The CDR3 loop is CASSPGPRGGFSYEQYF. The DNA for the CDR3 is TGCGCCAGCAGCCCAGGTCCTAGGGGGGGCTTCTCCTACGAGCAGTACTTC.

This chain's CDR3 is CASSIAGSNQPQHF. DNA of the CDR3: TGTGCCAGTAGTATAGCAGGATCTAATCAGCCCCAGCATTTT. V usage is TRBV19 and J usage is TRBJ1-5; D gene unclear. Germline V gives CDR1 LNHDA, CDR2 SQIVND (reference sequence). The CDR3 is 14 amino acids. Trimming cost V 1 base and J 4 bases, with 8 bases left between them.